This T cell receptor beta chain was observed in a study of CD4 T cells in relation to SARS-CoV-2 and coronaviruses. This clone appeared a few times. Before the COVID-19 pandemic, during about 2011-2019, CD4+ T cells were taken from unexposed donors. V lost 3 bases to trimming and J lost 0 bases, with 11 bases between them. Germline V lookup: CDR1 MGHDK, CDR2 SYGVNS. CDR3 length: 15 residues. This table comes from immunoSEQ multiplex PCR, and its TCRdb copy is limited to in-frame clones, with some not included. Of 55,000 to 70,000 clones in the sample, approximately 95% were seen once. This chain links TRBV25-1 with TRBJ1-1; possibly TRBD1 for D (6 bases). This clonotype was obtained from a human donor in good health. The sample taken for sequencing was naive CD4+ T cells from PBMCs. Subset noted: naive CD4+ T cells isolated by negative enrichment. DNA for the CDR3: TGTGCCAGCAGTGACGACAGGACCTTGAACACTGAAGCTTTCTTT. Protein product: CASSDDRTLNTEAFF.